Shown below are 32 T cell receptor beta chains from a single sample sequenced in a study of T cells after posttransplantation cyclophosphamide. Data came from immunoSEQ multiplex PCR; TCRdb stores just in-frame clones and leaves some out. The table lists 25,000 to 35,000 clones, about 90% of them singletons, with about 0.25% in the top ten. Cells defined as naive were viable CD3+CD4+ or CD3+CD8+ and CCR7+CD45RA+CD45RO-CD95-CD27+CD28+. The material sequenced was naive CD4+ T cells sorted from PBMCs. The receptors here all came from a woman aged 55-75 years in good health, CMV-negative, and a related stem cell transplant donor.

The table lists this clone with a count of one. The chain couples TRBV7-9 to TRBJ2-7; possibly TRBD2 for D (5 bases). Germline CDR1 and CDR2: SEHNR and FQNEAQ (reference sequence). V was pared by 7 bases and J by 6 bases, with 22 bases between. The length of the CDR3 is 15 residues. The CDR3 sequence is CASTPPGSGETEQYF. The CDR3 bases are TGTGCCAGCACCCCACCGGGTTCTGGGGAGACCGAGCAGTACTTC.

J is TRBJ2-7 and V is TRBV5-4, with 7 bases that match TRBD1. The V segment lost 0 bases and the J segment 2 bases; nucleotides outside the gene matches: 2. The CDR3 extends over 14 amino acids. Looked up from germline, CDR1 is SGHNT and CDR2 is YYREEE (reference sequence). As DNA, the CDR3 is TGTGCCAGCAGCTTGGGGGGGACAGCCTACGAGCAGTACTTC. It codes for CASSLGGTAYEQYF.

This clone was seen only once. The CDR3 DNA reads as TGTGCCAGCAGCCGAGAGACACCTCCGGGGGATACGCAGTATTTT. Translation: CASSRETPPGDTQYF. The chain recombines TRBV7-3 with TRBJ2-3; a possible D gene is TRBD2 (5 bases). This CDR3 is 15 amino acids long. V lost 5 bases to trimming and J lost 6 bases, with 18 bases between them. CDR1 is SGHTA, CDR2 FQGTGA, per germline.

The chain uses TRBV5-1 and TRBJ2-7, with 7 bases lining up with TRBD1. J was trimmed by 0 bases and V by 4 bases; bases with no gene match: 4. Germline CDR1 is SGHRS and CDR2 is YFSETQ. CDR3 length: 14 amino acids. CDR3 DNA sequence: TGCGCCAGCAGCCCGTGGGACAGCTCCTACGAGCAGTACTTC. It encodes CASSPWDSSYEQYF. Full variable domain (outside the CDR3, taken from reference TRBV5-1 and TRBJ2-7): KAGVTQTPRYLIKTRGQQVTLSCSPISGHRSVSWYQQTPGQGLQFLFEYFSETQRNKGNFPGRFSGRQFSNSRSEMNVSTLELGDSALYLCASSPWDSSYEQYFGPGTRLTVT.

This chain connects TRBV5-5 to TRBJ2-5, with D possibly matching TRBD2 (6 bases). Trimming pared 0 bases from V and 9 bases from J, leaving 24 bases between. CDR1 and CDR2 from the germline V gene are SGHKS and YYEKEE (reference sequence). The CDR3 has 17 residues. The CDR3 DNA follows: TGTGCCAGCAGCTTGGAGTTCGTCTCGCCTCAGGTAGCGGCCCAGTACTTC. This encodes CASSLEFVSPQVAAQYF. Full variable domain (remainder filled in from reference TRBV5-5 and TRBJ2-5): DAGVTQSPTHLIKTRGQQVTLRCSPISGHKSVSWYQQVLGQGPQFIFQYYEKEERGRGNFPDRFSARQFPNYSSELNVNALLLGDSALYLCASSLEFVSPQVAAQYFGPGTRLLVL.

Points on this clone: An end of the junction differs from the germline gene, which may be a read error. This sample also contains other DNA sequences that code for the same CDR3. This CDR3 is CASSSPGQGWTEAFF. As DNA, the CDR3 is TGTGCCAGTAGCTCGCCGGGACAGGGATGGACTGAAGCTTTCTTT. The genes are TRBV7-8 and TRBJ1-1; 9 bases line up with TRBD1. The CDR3 is 15 residues long. Germline values: CDR1 SGHVS, CDR2 FQNEAQ.

The genes are TRBV19 and TRBJ1-5, with 9 bases identical to TRBD1. Germline V gene lookup returns CDR1 LNHDA and CDR2 SQIVND (reference sequence). After removal of 5 bases from V and 2 bases from J, the junction contained 4 bases not matched to a gene. The CDR3 consists of 15 residues. The CDR3 is CASSPRTGGNQPQHF. For the CDR3, the DNA is TGTGCCAGTAGTCCTCGGACAGGGGGCAATCAGCCCCAGCATTTT.

V and J are TRBV5-1 and TRBJ2-3; maybe TRBD1 (5 bases). V lost 7 bases and J 0 bases, leaving 12 bases between the germline ends. This CDR3 has 14 residues. Per the germline V gene, CDR1 is SGHRS and CDR2 is YFSETQ. The CDR3 DNA reads as TGCGCCAGCCGCCAGGGCCCTAGCACAGATACGCAGTATTTT. Encoded protein: CASRQGPSTDTQYF.

This chain uses TRBV5-4 with TRBJ2-2, with a weak D call TRBD1 (6 bases). This CDR3 region has 15 residues. V lost 2 bases and J 4 bases, leaving 12 bases between the germline ends. The V gene's germline CDR1 is SGHNT and CDR2 YYREEE (reference sequence). CDR3 DNA sequence: TGTGCCAGCAGCTTAGGCAGGGGTTTCACCGGGGAGCTGTTTTTT. It translates to CASSLGRGFTGELFF.

This rearrangement joins TRBV18 to TRBJ1-1; 8 positions agree with TRBD1. The V and J ends lost 3 bases and 5 bases, in that order; junction bases with no gene match: 8. The length of the CDR3 is 15 residues. Looked up from germline, CDR1 is KGHSH and CDR2 is LQKENI. The CDR3: CASSPTLNRGTEAFF. CDR3 nucleotide sequence: TGTGCCAGCTCACCTACCTTAAACAGGGGGACTGAAGCTTTCTTT.

J is TRBJ2-7 and V is TRBV11-3; 8 bases fit TRBD2. Germline CDR1 SGHNT, CDR2 YENEEA. There are 15 residues in the CDR3. Trimming removed 2 bases from V and 4 bases from J; junction bases left unmatched: 7. The CDR3 reads CASSLNGGASYEQYF. The DNA for the CDR3 is TGTGCCAGCAGCTTAAACGGGGGGGCCAGTTACGAGCAGTACTTC.

The rearrangement links TRBV7-2 to TRBJ2-5, with TRBD2 matching 8 bases. Unmatched junction bases numbered 6, after V lost 5 bases and J lost 1 base. Germline V gene sequence: CDR1 SGHTA, CDR2 FQGNSA. The CDR3 sequence is 15 residues long. The CDR3 DNA is TGTGCCAGCAGCCCTAACGGGGGGGTCCAAGAGACCCAGTACTTC. Its protein is CASSPNGGVQETQYF.

The chain links TRBV19 to TRBJ2-7; 8 bases line up with TRBD1. The germline CDR1 and CDR2 sequences are LNHDA and SQIVND (reference sequence). V was clipped by 1 base and J by 5 bases; unmatched bases: 7. The length of the CDR3 is 15 residues. CDR3 bases: TGTGCCAGTAGTATAGCTCGGACAGGGACCCACGAGCAGTACTTC. Amino acid sequence: CASSIARTGTHEQYF.

This clone was observed a single time. V usage is TRBV7-2 and J usage is TRBJ2-1; the match to TRBD2 covers 8 bases. This CDR3 spans 17 amino acids. V shed 1 base and J 0 bases; nucleotides not matched to a gene: 5. Looked up from germline, CDR1 is SGHTA and CDR2 is FQGNSA. For the CDR3, the DNA is TGTGCCAGCAGCTTAGGCGGCGCGGGGGGCTCCTACAATGAGCAGTTCTTC. The encoded protein is CASSLGGAGGSYNEQFF.

The chain couples TRBV19 to TRBJ2-7; D is possibly TRBD1 (5 bases). Trimming pared 7 bases from V and 4 bases from J, leaving 20 bases between. Germline CDR1 LNHDA, CDR2 SQIVND (reference sequence). The CDR3 covers 15 residues. The CDR3: CASTLGAGYLYEQYF. In DNA, the CDR3 is TGTGCCAGTACCCTAGGGGCAGGGTATCTGTACGAGCAGTACTTC. Complete variable domain (other parts from reference TRBV19 and TRBJ2-7): DGGITQSPKYLFRKEGQNVTLSCEQNLNHDAMYWYRQDPGQGLRLIYYSQIVNDFQKGDIAEGYSVSREKKESFPLTVTSAQKNPTAFYLCASTLGAGYLYEQYFGPGTRLTVT.

CDR3 protein: CASSPGTGGRQPQHF. CDR3 bases: TGTGCCAGCAGCCCCGGGACAGGGGGCCGTCAGCCCCAGCATTTT. The chain couples TRBV11-1 to TRBJ1-5; 12 nucleotides align to TRBD1. The CDR3 runs 15 residues. Germline V gives CDR1 SGHAT, CDR2 FQDESV (reference sequence). With 5 bases clipped from V and 6 bases from J, the junction kept 5 bases outside the gene matches.

The chain joins TRBV2 to TRBJ2-3; TRBD1 agrees at 7 bases. The junction had 7 bases not matched to a gene; V was cut back by 2 bases and J by 2 bases. The CDR3 runs to 16 residues. Germline loops: CDR1 SNHLY, CDR2 FYNNEI. CDR3 sequence: CASSESGGLFTDTQYF. CDR3 DNA sequence: TGTGCCAGCAGTGAATCAGGGGGTCTCTTCACAGATACGCAGTATTTT.

The V gene is TRBV29-1, the J gene TRBJ1-1; tentative D call: TRBD1 (5 bases). Germline V gene sequence: CDR1 SQVTM, CDR2 ANQGSEA. The length of the CDR3 is 13 residues. The ends were cut back, 2 bases at V and 4 bases at J, with 11 bases in the middle. CDR3 protein: CSVEIRGVTEAFF. In DNA, the CDR3 is TGCAGCGTTGAAATAAGGGGTGTCACTGAAGCTTTCTTT.

The rearrangement joins TRBV19 to TRBJ2-7, with D maybe TRBD2 (6 bases). The CDR3 totals 13 residues. Trimming removed 6 bases at V and 5 bases at J, with 14 bases between. Germline values: CDR1 LNHDA, CDR2 SQIVND (reference sequence). The CDR3 DNA reads as TGTGCCAGTAGGCTGCAAGGAGGGAACGAGCAGTACTTC. It is translated as CASRLQGGNEQYF.

This clone was picked up one time. One junction end disagrees with the germline gene, perhaps due to a read error. This chain uses TRBV7-7 with TRBJ2-3, with D possibly matching TRBD1 (6 bases). CDR3 length: 12 residues. Germline CDR1 and CDR2: SSHAT and FNYEAQ (reference sequence). This chain's CDR3 is CASSHRDGTQYF. The CDR3 DNA reads TGTGCTAGCAGCCACAGGGACGGTACGCAGTATTTT.

The chain carries TRBV7-2 and TRBJ1-2; TRBD1 agrees at 7 bases. Germline-derived CDR1 and CDR2 are SGHTA and FQGNSA. After removal of 1 base from V and 6 bases from J, the junction contained 8 bases not matched to a gene. The CDR3 loop spans 15 amino acids. CDR3 nucleotide sequence: TGTGCCAGCAGCTTAGGGAGAGGGGGCGGGCATGGCTACACCTTC. Its protein product is CASSLGRGGGHGYTF.

CDR3 in DNA: TGTGCCAGCTCCCCGGCGGGCCGCGGACTAGTGACCCAGTACTTC. It yields the protein CASSPAGRGLVTQYF. This rearrangement joins TRBV18 to TRBJ2-5, with 7 bases that match TRBD2. Trimming cost V 6 bases and J 7 bases; bases outside gene matches: 14. Germline V gene sequence: CDR1 KGHSH, CDR2 LQKENI. There are 15 residues in the CDR3.

The genes are TRBV6-5 and TRBJ1-3, with 9 bases aligning to TRBD1. The CDR3 extends over 16 amino acids. Trimming took 2 bases from V and 3 from J; bases not matched to a gene: 5. The germline gives CDR1 MNHEY, CDR2 SVGAGI. CDR3 loop: CASSYVQGARGNTIYF. The CDR3 DNA sequence: TGTGCCAGCAGTTACGTACAGGGGGCGCGTGGAAACACCATATATTTT.

Here the CDR3 reads CASSLLAEPYEQYF. For the CDR3, the DNA is TGTGCCAGCAGCCTCCTAGCGGAGCCATACGAGCAGTACTTC. This chain joins TRBV2 and TRBJ2-7, with 7 bases matching TRBD2. The CDR3 covers 14 residues. Trimming cost V 6 bases and J 4 bases; bases outside gene matches: 9. Germline V CDR1 and CDR2: SNHLY, FYNNEI.

The chain joins TRBV6-6 to TRBJ2-7; 7 bases align to TRBD1. The CDR3 covers 13 residues. With 7 bases clipped from V and 2 bases from J, the junction kept 5 bases outside the gene matches. CDR1 MNHNY and CDR2 SVGAGI come from the germline V gene (reference sequence). The CDR3 region has the DNA TGTGCCAGCAACAGGGGTGAAACCTACGAGCAGTACTTC. Its translation is CASNRGETYEQYF.

The chain has TRBV28 and TRBJ1-1; D unclear. This CDR3 spans 13 amino acids. CDR1 is MDHEN, CDR2 SYDVKM, per germline. V was pared by 10 bases and J by 4 bases, with 16 bases between. The CDR3 sequence: CATIGAGSTEAFF. The CDR3 coding sequence is TGTGCCACCATTGGTGCAGGAAGCACTGAAGCTTTCTTT.

The chain carries TRBV2 and TRBJ2-5; a possible D gene is TRBD1 (7 bases). The V and J ends lost 9 bases and 7 bases respectively, with 18 bases between them. There are 13 residues in the CDR3. Germline loops: CDR1 SNHLY, CDR2 FYNNEI. This CDR3 reads CASRQGLGGTQYF. CDR3 DNA: TGTGCCAGTCGACAGGGATTGGGGGGGACCCAGTACTTC.

This chain uses TRBV4-2 with TRBJ2-7, with D possibly matching TRBD2 (5 bases). V dropped 1 base and J dropped 9 bases, with 16 bases sitting between them. The CDR3 consists of 14 residues. The germline V gene has CDR1 LGHNA and CDR2 YNFKEQ. The CDR3 bases are TGTGCCAGCAGCCAAGGAGGACTCCAAAACGCGCAGTACTTC. Translated: CASSQGGLQNAQYF.

This chain connects TRBV19 to TRBJ2-2; 7 bases agree with TRBD1. CDR1 and CDR2 (germline): LNHDA, SQIVND (reference sequence). The V and J ends lost 9 bases and 3 bases, in that order; junction bases with no gene match: 13. The CDR3 consists of 16 residues. The CDR3 sequence is CASTWGRGFDTGELFF. CDR3 bases: TGTGCCAGCACTTGGGGCAGGGGGTTCGACACCGGGGAGCTGTTTTTT. The full variable domain, its missing parts supplied by reference TRBV19 and TRBJ2-2, is DGGITQSPKYLFRKEGQNVTLSCEQNLNHDAMYWYRQDPGQGLRLIYYSQIVNDFQKGDIAEGYSVSREKKESFPLTVTSAQKNPTAFYLCASTWGRGFDTGELFFGEGSRLTVL.

The CDR3 nucleotides are TGTGCCAGCAGCTCTCCGGGACTAGCGGGAGGGACGGAGACCCAGTACTTC. As protein: CASSSPGLAGGTETQYF. The chain carries TRBV11-1 and TRBJ2-5; 16 nucleotides match TRBD2. The CDR3 is 17 amino acids. Germline CDR1 reads SGHAT; CDR2 reads FQDESV (reference sequence). The V gene end was trimmed by 4 bases and the J gene end by 5 bases; junction bases not matched to a gene: 7.

V usage is TRBV5-1 and J usage is TRBJ1-4; 9 bases map to TRBD1. The CDR3 has 16 amino acids. Germline CDR1 is SGHRS and CDR2 is YFSETQ. After removal of 1 base from V and 3 bases from J, the junction contained 4 bases not matched to a gene. CDR3 amino acids: CASSLTGGASNEKLFF. The CDR3 region has the DNA TGCGCCAGCAGCTTGACAGGGGGCGCGTCTAATGAAAAACTGTTTTTT. Full variable domain (rest looked up from reference TRBV5-1 and TRBJ1-4): KAGVTQTPRYLIKTRGQQVTLSCSPISGHRSVSWYQQTPGQGLQFLFEYFSETQRNKGNFPGRFSGRQFSNSRSEMNVSTLELGDSALYLCASSLTGGASNEKLFFGSGTQLSVL.

The chain is built from TRBV28 and TRBJ2-7; TRBD2 agrees at 8 bases. The CDR3 loop spans 14 amino acids. J lost 4 bases, V lost 7 bases, and 9 bases had no gene match. The germline gives CDR1 MDHEN, CDR2 SYDVKM. CDR3 coding DNA: TGTGCCAGCAACCTTAGCGGGACGAGGTACGAGCAGTACTTC. Translation gives CASNLSGTRYEQYF.